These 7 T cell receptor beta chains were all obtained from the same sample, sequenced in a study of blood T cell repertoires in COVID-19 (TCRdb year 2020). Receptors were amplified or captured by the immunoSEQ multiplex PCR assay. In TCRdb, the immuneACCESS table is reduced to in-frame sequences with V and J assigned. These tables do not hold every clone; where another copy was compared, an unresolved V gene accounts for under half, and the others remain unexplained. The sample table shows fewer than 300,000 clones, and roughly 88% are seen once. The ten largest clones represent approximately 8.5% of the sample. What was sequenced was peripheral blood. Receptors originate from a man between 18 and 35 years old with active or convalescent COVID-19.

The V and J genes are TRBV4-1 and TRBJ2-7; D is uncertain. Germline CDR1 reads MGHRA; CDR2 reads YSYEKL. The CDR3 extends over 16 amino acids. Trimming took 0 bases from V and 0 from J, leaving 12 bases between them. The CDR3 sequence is CASSQEPAASSYEQYF. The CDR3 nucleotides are TGCGCCAGCAGCCAAGAACCGGCAGCTAGCTCCTACGAGCAGTACTTC.

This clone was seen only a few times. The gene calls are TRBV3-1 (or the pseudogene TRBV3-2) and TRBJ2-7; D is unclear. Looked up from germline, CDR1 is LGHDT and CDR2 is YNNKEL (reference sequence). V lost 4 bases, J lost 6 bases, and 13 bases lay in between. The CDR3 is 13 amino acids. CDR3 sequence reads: CASSRVFFGEQYF. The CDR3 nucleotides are TGTGCCAGCAGCCGAGTATTTTTTGGCGAGCAGTACTTC.

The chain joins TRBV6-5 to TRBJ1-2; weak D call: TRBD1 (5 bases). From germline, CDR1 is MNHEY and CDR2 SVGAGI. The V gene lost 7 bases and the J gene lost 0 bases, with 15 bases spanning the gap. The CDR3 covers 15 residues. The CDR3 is CASIQGRGANYGYTF. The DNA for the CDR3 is TGTGCCAGCATTCAAGGACGGGGGGCTAACTATGGCTACACCTTC.

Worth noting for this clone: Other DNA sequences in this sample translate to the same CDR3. CDR3 sequence (DNA): TGTGCCAGCAGCGTTGCGGGGGATGGCTACACCTTC. Its protein is CASSVAGDGYTF. The rearrangement links TRBV9 to TRBJ1-2, with D perhaps matching TRBD1 (5 bases). CDR1 is SGDLS, CDR2 YYNGEE, per germline. The CDR3 has 12 amino acids. The V and J ends lost 2 bases and 6 bases respectively, with 8 bases between them.

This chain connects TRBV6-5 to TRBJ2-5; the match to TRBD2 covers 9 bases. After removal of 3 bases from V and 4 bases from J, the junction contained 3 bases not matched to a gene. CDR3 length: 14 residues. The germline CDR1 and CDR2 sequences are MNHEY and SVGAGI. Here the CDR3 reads CASSYGRGGETQYF. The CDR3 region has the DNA TGTGCCAGCAGTTATGGGCGGGGGGGAGAGACCCAGTACTTC.

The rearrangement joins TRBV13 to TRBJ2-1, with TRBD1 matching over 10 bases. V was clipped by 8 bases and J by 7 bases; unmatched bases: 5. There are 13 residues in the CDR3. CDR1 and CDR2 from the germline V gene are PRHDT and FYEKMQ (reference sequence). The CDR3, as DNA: TGTGCCAGCGGACAGGGGGTAGGTAATGAGCAGTTCTTC. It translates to CASGQGVGNEQFF. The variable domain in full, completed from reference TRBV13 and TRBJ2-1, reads AAGVIQSPRHLIKEKRETATLKCYPIPRHDTVYWYQQGPGQDPQFLISFYEKMQSDKGSIPDRFSAQQFSDYHSELNMSSLELGDSALYFCASGQGVGNEQFFGPGTRLTVL.

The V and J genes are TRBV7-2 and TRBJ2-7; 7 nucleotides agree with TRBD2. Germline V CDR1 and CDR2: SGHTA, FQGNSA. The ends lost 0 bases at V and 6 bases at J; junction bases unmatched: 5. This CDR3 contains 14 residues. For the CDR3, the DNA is TGTGCCAGCAGCTTAGCGGGGGGGATGACCGAGCAGTACTTC. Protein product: CASSLAGGMTEQYF.